A selection of T cell receptor beta chains follows, all from one sample in a study of blood T cell repertoires in COVID-19. Assay used: immunoSEQ multiplex PCR; TCRdb lists only in-frame clones, some missing. Among about 190,000 clones, nearly 90% were seen once, and the ten largest hold roughly 6.2%. The sample taken for sequencing was peripheral blood. Every receptor here comes from a woman in her 40s who had recovered from COVID-19. Each CDR3 is given with its conserved first and last residue. Each record gives: clone size, D gene, J gene, V gene, CDR3 protein, CDR3 DNA. A D gene is named only where the DNA matches it firmly. Not every row has a clone size; where given, it reads once, few, many or a size class.

clone size: once; D gene: NA; J gene: TRBJ2-2; V gene: TRBV18; CDR3 protein: CASSPLRSPETGELFF; CDR3 DNA: TGTGCCAGCTCACCACTCAGATCTCCCGAAACGGGGGAGCTGTTTTTT
clone size: NA; D gene: NA; J gene: TRBJ1-5; V gene: TRBV30; CDR3 protein: CAWSPGDTNQPQHF; CDR3 DNA: TGTGCCTGGAGCCCCGGAGATACCAATCAGCCCCAGCATTTT
clone size: NA; D gene: TRBD1; J gene: TRBJ1-5; V gene: TRBV7-9; CDR3 protein: CASSTGQGNQPQHF; CDR3 DNA: TGTGCCAGCAGCACCGGACAGGGCAATCAGCCCCAGCATTTT
clone size: NA; D gene: TRBD2; J gene: TRBJ2-7; V gene: TRBV6-6; CDR3 protein: CASRDRTSGSGHEQYF; CDR3 DNA: TGTGCCAGCAGGGACCGAACTAGCGGGAGTGGGCACGAGCAGTACTTC
clone size: NA; D gene: NA; J gene: TRBJ2-7; V gene: TRBV15; CDR3 protein: CATSRDRKGVGEQYF; CDR3 DNA: TGTGCCACCAGCAGAGATCGGAAAGGGGTGGGGGAGCAGTACTTC
clone size: NA; D gene: TRBD2; J gene: TRBJ2-1; V gene: TRBV9; CDR3 protein: CASSVVSAGGPGEQFF; CDR3 DNA: TGTGCCAGCAGCGTAGTGTCAGCGGGAGGGCCGGGTGAGCAGTTCTTC
clone size: NA; D gene: TRBD2; J gene: TRBJ2-2; V gene: TRBV3-1/TRBV3-2; CDR3 protein: CASSPRLAGGAGELFF; CDR3 DNA: TGTGCCAGCAGCCCCAGACTAGCGGGCGGCGCCGGGGAGCTGTTTTTT
clone size: NA; D gene: TRBD2; J gene: TRBJ2-7; V gene: TRBV2; CDR3 protein: CASRGGLADSYEQYF; CDR3 DNA: TGTGCCAGCAGGGGAGGACTAGCGGACTCCTACGAGCAGTACTTC
clone size: few; D gene: TRBD2; J gene: TRBJ2-2; V gene: TRBV18; CDR3 protein: CASSPRLAGGGTGELFF; CDR3 DNA: TGTGCCAGCTCACCAAGACTAGCGGGAGGCGGTACCGGGGAGCTGTTTTTT
clone size: NA; D gene: NA; J gene: TRBJ1-4; V gene: TRBV30; CDR3 protein: CACLQGSLEKLFF; CDR3 DNA: TGTGCCTGCCTCCAGGGGAGTCTTGAAAAACTGTTTTTT
clone size: once; D gene: TRBD1; J gene: TRBJ1-1; V gene: TRBV28; CDR3 protein: CASSGTGYTEAFF; CDR3 DNA: TGTGCCAGCAGTGGGACAGGGTATACTGAAGCTTTCTTT
clone size: once; D gene: NA; J gene: TRBJ1-1; V gene: TRBV5-1; CDR3 protein: CASSSDTGSTEAFF; CDR3 DNA: TGCGCCAGCAGCTCCGACACGGGGAGCACTGAAGCTTTCTTT
clone size: once; D gene: NA; J gene: TRBJ1-2; V gene: TRBV3-1/TRBV3-2; CDR3 protein: CASWASQRPSYGYTF; CDR3 DNA: TGTGCCAGCTGGGCCAGTCAGCGGCCCTCCTATGGCTACACCTTC
clone size: few; D gene: TRBD1; J gene: TRBJ2-1; V gene: TRBV9; CDR3 protein: CASSVTGMDEQFF; CDR3 DNA: TGTGCCAGCAGCGTGACAGGGATGGACGAGCAGTTCTTC
clone size: once; D gene: NA; J gene: TRBJ2-1; V gene: TRBV5-1; CDR3 protein: CASSLQGSSYNEQFF; CDR3 DNA: TGCGCCAGCAGCTTACAGGGTAGCTCCTACAATGAGCAGTTCTTC
clone size: NA; D gene: NA; J gene: TRBJ2-1; V gene: TRBV19; CDR3 protein: CASSIDRDSYNEQFF; CDR3 DNA: TGTGCCAGTAGTATCGACCGGGATTCCTACAATGAGCAGTTCTTC
clone size: NA; D gene: TRBD2; J gene: TRBJ2-7; V gene: TRBV4-3; CDR3 protein: CASSHLAGGPNEQYF; CDR3 DNA: TGCGCCAGCAGCCATCTAGCGGGAGGGCCTAACGAGCAGTACTTC
clone size: NA; D gene: NA; J gene: TRBJ1-1; V gene: TRBV2; CDR3 protein: CASSDLPNTEAFF; CDR3 DNA: TGTGCCAGCAGTGACCTCCCGAACACTGAAGCTTTCTTT
clone size: few; D gene: TRBD1; J gene: TRBJ1-5; V gene: TRBV2; CDR3 protein: CASSFGQGHQPQHF; CDR3 DNA: TGTGCCAGCAGTTTTGGACAGGGTCATCAGCCCCAGCATTTT
clone size: NA; D gene: NA; J gene: TRBJ1-1; V gene: TRBV27; CDR3 protein: CASSPLTANTEAFF; CDR3 DNA: TGTGCCAGCAGTCCCCTGACAGCGAACACTGAAGCTTTCTTT
clone size: NA; D gene: TRBD1; J gene: TRBJ1-1; V gene: TRBV2; CDR3 protein: CASSPTGGTEAFF; CDR3 DNA: TGTGCCAGCAGTCCAACAGGGGGCACTGAAGCTTTCTTT
clone size: NA; D gene: NA; J gene: TRBJ2-7; V gene: TRBV14; CDR3 protein: CASSPRGSGYEQYF; CDR3 DNA: TGTGCCAGCAGCCCCCGTGGTTCAGGCTACGAGCAGTACTTC
clone size: NA; D gene: TRBD1; J gene: TRBJ1-2; V gene: TRBV5-1; CDR3 protein: CASSQGQNYGYTF; CDR3 DNA: TGCGCCAGCAGCCAGGGACAGAACTATGGCTACACCTTC
clone size: NA; D gene: NA; J gene: TRBJ1-5; V gene: TRBV19; CDR3 protein: CASSLPGHLGQPQHF; CDR3 DNA: TGTGCCAGTAGTCTGCCCGGACATCTAGGTCAGCCCCAGCATTTT
clone size: NA; D gene: NA; J gene: TRBJ1-5; V gene: TRBV29-1; CDR3 protein: CSVDGGGNQPQHF; CDR3 DNA: TGCAGCGTTGATGGAGGAGGCAATCAGCCCCAGCATTTT
clone size: NA; D gene: NA; J gene: TRBJ1-5; V gene: TRBV5-6; CDR3 protein: CASSLQDRPQHF; CDR3 DNA: TGTGCCAGCAGCTTACAGGACCGGCCCCAGCATTTT
clone size: NA; D gene: TRBD1; J gene: TRBJ2-2; V gene: TRBV2; CDR3 protein: CASGVEQGSGELFF; CDR3 DNA: TGTGCCAGCGGGGTCGAACAGGGGTCCGGGGAGCTGTTTTTT
clone size: once; D gene: NA; J gene: TRBJ2-5; V gene: TRBV7-2; CDR3 protein: CASSLVYSRLAVQETQYF; CDR3 DNA: TGTGCCAGCAGCTTAGTTTATTCGCGGTTAGCGGTCCAAGAGACCCAGTACTTC
clone size: NA; D gene: NA; J gene: TRBJ1-1; V gene: TRBV15; CDR3 protein: CATSEGAGAQGAFF; CDR3 DNA: TGTGCCACCAGCGAAGGGGCAGGGGCACAGGGAGCTTTCTTT
clone size: NA; D gene: NA; J gene: TRBJ2-5; V gene: TRBV6-5; CDR3 protein: CASSWGGKGKETQYF; CDR3 DNA: TGTGCCAGCAGCTGGGGAGGAAAAGGGAAAGAGACCCAGTACTTC
clone size: NA; D gene: NA; J gene: TRBJ2-7; V gene: TRBV11-2; CDR3 protein: CASSLEAGLYEQYF; CDR3 DNA: TGTGCCAGCAGCTTAGAAGCCGGACTATACGAGCAGTACTTC
clone size: NA; D gene: TRBD1; J gene: TRBJ1-2; V gene: TRBV3-1/TRBV3-2; CDR3 protein: CASSTKQGALDGYTF; CDR3 DNA: TGTGCCAGCAGCACCAAGCAGGGGGCTCTGGATGGCTACACCTTC
clone size: NA; D gene: TRBD1; J gene: TRBJ1-2; V gene: TRBV2; CDR3 protein: CASSLGQGPFHF; CDR3 DNA: TGTGCCAGCAGTCTAGGACAGGGGCCCTTCCACTTC
clone size: NA; D gene: NA; J gene: TRBJ2-3; V gene: TRBV7-2; CDR3 protein: CASSVMTVVSDTQYF; CDR3 DNA: TGTGCCAGCAGCGTGATGACAGTTGTTTCAGATACGCAGTATTTT
clone size: NA; D gene: NA; J gene: TRBJ2-7; V gene: TRBV5-1; CDR3 protein: CASSPTTGDSYEQYF; CDR3 DNA: TGCGCCAGCAGCCCGACGACAGGAGACTCCTACGAGCAGTACTTC
clone size: NA; D gene: NA; J gene: TRBJ1-4; V gene: TRBV2; CDR3 protein: CASSPPRKETEKLFF; CDR3 DNA: TGTGCCAGCAGTCCCCCGAGGAAGGAAACTGAAAAACTGTTTTTT
clone size: NA; D gene: TRBD2; J gene: TRBJ2-1; V gene: TRBV27; CDR3 protein: CASSFGGWTSGTYNEQFF; CDR3 DNA: TGTGCCAGCAGTTTTGGGGGATGGACTAGCGGGACCTACAATGAGCAGTTCTTC
clone size: NA; D gene: TRBD2; J gene: TRBJ2-1; V gene: TRBV30; CDR3 protein: CAWSESTSGQQFF; CDR3 DNA: TGTGCCTGGAGTGAGTCGACTAGCGGCCAGCAGTTCTTC
clone size: NA; D gene: NA; J gene: TRBJ1-4; V gene: TRBV7-9; CDR3 protein: CASSLDSLNEKLFF; CDR3 DNA: TGTGCCAGCAGCCTGGACAGTCTTAATGAAAAACTGTTTTTT
clone size: once; D gene: NA; J gene: TRBJ2-1; V gene: TRBV27; CDR3 protein: CASSLWSPKNEQFF; CDR3 DNA: TGTGCCAGCAGTTTATGGTCCCCTAAAAATGAGCAGTTCTTC
clone size: NA; D gene: NA; J gene: TRBJ2-1; V gene: TRBV20-1; CDR3 protein: CSASRRRNNEQFF; CDR3 DNA: TGCAGTGCTAGTCGTCGCAGGAACAATGAGCAGTTCTTC
clone size: NA; D gene: TRBD2; J gene: TRBJ2-2; V gene: TRBV19; CDR3 protein: CASTGLAGVNTGELFF; CDR3 DNA: TGTGCCAGTACCGGACTAGCGGGAGTAAACACCGGGGAGCTGTTTTTT
clone size: NA; D gene: TRBD1; J gene: TRBJ1-1; V gene: TRBV18; CDR3 protein: CASSSNVPGQGLNTEAFF; CDR3 DNA: TGTGCCAGCTCATCAAACGTCCCGGGACAGGGACTGAACACTGAAGCTTTCTTT
clone size: NA; D gene: NA; J gene: TRBJ1-1; V gene: TRBV6-2/TRBV6-3; CDR3 protein: CASSSYRNTEAFF; CDR3 DNA: TGTGCCAGCAGTTCCTACAGAAACACTGAAGCTTTCTTT
clone size: NA; D gene: NA; J gene: TRBJ2-4; V gene: TRBV2; CDR3 protein: CASSEDLGSLAKNIQYF; CDR3 DNA: TGTGCCAGCAGTGAAGACCTAGGGAGCCTAGCCAAAAACATTCAGTACTTC
clone size: NA; D gene: NA; J gene: TRBJ2-3; V gene: TRBV12-3/TRBV12-4; CDR3 protein: CASSLSTDTQYF; CDR3 DNA: TGTGCCAGCAGTCTAAGCACAGATACGCAGTATTTT
clone size: NA; D gene: TRBD1; J gene: TRBJ2-6; V gene: TRBV3-1/TRBV3-2; CDR3 protein: CASSQGTGGFGANVLTF; CDR3 DNA: TGTGCCAGCAGCCAAGGGACAGGGGGGTTTGGGGCCAACGTCCTGACTTTC
clone size: few; D gene: NA; J gene: TRBJ2-2; V gene: TRBV6-4; CDR3 protein: CASTASPGTGELFF; CDR3 DNA: TGTGCCAGCACTGCTAGTCCCGGGACAGGGGAGCTGTTTTTT
clone size: NA; D gene: NA; J gene: TRBJ1-5; V gene: TRBV7-8; CDR3 protein: CASSLGAGIQPQHF; CDR3 DNA: TGTGCCAGCAGCTTAGGGGCAGGGATTCAGCCCCAGCATTTT
clone size: NA; D gene: TRBD1; J gene: TRBJ1-2; V gene: TRBV6-5; CDR3 protein: CASSLGQGDYGYTF; CDR3 DNA: TGTGCCAGCAGTTTGGGACAGGGAGACTATGGCTACACCTTC
clone size: once; D gene: TRBD2; J gene: TRBJ2-2; V gene: TRBV5-1; CDR3 protein: CASSLEASGTGNTGELFF; CDR3 DNA: TGCGCCAGCAGCTTGGAGGCTAGCGGGACGGGGAACACCGGGGAGCTGTTTTTT
clone size: NA; D gene: TRBD1; J gene: TRBJ1-1; V gene: TRBV4-3; CDR3 protein: CASSRGQGGEAFF; CDR3 DNA: TGCGCCAGCAGCCGCGGACAGGGAGGTGAAGCTTTCTTT
clone size: once; D gene: NA; J gene: TRBJ1-6; V gene: TRBV3-1/TRBV3-2; CDR3 protein: CASSPGTSTGTNNSPLHF; CDR3 DNA: TGTGCCAGCAGCCCAGGGACAAGTACCGGGACCAATAATTCACCCCTCCACTTT
clone size: few; D gene: TRBD2; J gene: TRBJ2-1; V gene: TRBV18; CDR3 protein: CASSTTSGSMYNEQFF; CDR3 DNA: TGTGCCAGCTCAACCACTAGCGGGAGTATGTACAATGAGCAGTTCTTC
clone size: NA; D gene: NA; J gene: TRBJ2-5; V gene: TRBV28; CDR3 protein: CATREPQETQYF; CDR3 DNA: TGTGCCACCCGAGAACCCCAAGAGACCCAGTACTTC